Included here is one TCR beta chain sequence, with context. Its antigen remains unknown. A clone one base away is much larger, so this may be a read error. The sample belongs to a study of neurological immune-mediated disorders. Study-wide findings and caveats: Levels of TCR clonal expansion peaked in HTLV-1-associated myelopathy and reached their lowest in multiple sclerosis, under those of healthy controls.

The CDR3 contains 13 residues. The making of cDNA relied on 5'RACE with 10-nucleotide random UMIs. MiXCR, run by TCRdb on the 5' RACE reads, gives a single entry per CDR3 protein. Found here are some 65,000 distinct CDR3 sequences, 4.1% of them singletons; the top ten hold roughly 2.6%. The unsorted libraries originated from 2 million PBMCs that had been stored at -80 C. The sequenced sample was PBMCs. The V and J genes are TRBV12-3 or TRBV12-4 and TRBJ1-1; D remains ambiguous. This receptor was obtained from a man aged 45-65 years with multiple sclerosis. In DNA, the CDR3 is TGTGCCAGAAGTTTCCAGAAAAACACTGAAGCTTTCTTT. It is translated as CARSFQKNTEAFF.